This entry is about one TCR beta chain. Its antigen remains undetermined. Base qualities are missing; no much larger clone stands one base away. At one collaborating source in Seattle, patients were enrolled during active infection and were followed longitudinally through the course of disease. Each collaborating institution followed its own protocols to collect whole blood in K2EDTA tubes. Collaborator samples were shipped for TCRbeta analysis as frozen whole blood, isolated PBMCs, or DNA extracted from either sample type. This entry is derived from a study of blood T cell repertoires in COVID-19 (dated by TCRdb to the early 2020s). In the study overall: The collaborator samples originated in the United States, Italy and Spain and spanned the acute and convalescent phases of COVID-19. The material from the prospective study consisted of cDNA or gDNA derived from T cells, B-cell-depleted T cells, or PBMCs. Deeply sampled blood TCRbeta repertoires from subjects exposed to, actively infected with, or recovered from COVID-19 were included in the dataset. A freely available public database, intended as a resource for researchers studying the immune response to SARS-CoV-2, is where the repertoires were released. Samples were obtained from the ongoing ImmuneRACE study (first 160 participants) and from about 1,300 subjects provided by 6 global collaborators. A de-identified subject ID, COVID-19 status, age in years and sex were almost always included in the sample metadata. Where HLA class I and class II types were available, the types were taken from metadata supplied by the sample provider, not from assay-based typing. The paper's findings and limits, for the study overall: The quantity of clinical and demographic metadata differed by source and by participant and was supplied without curation.

From cysteine to phenylalanine, the CDR3 is 13 amino acids long. Only the CDR3 DNA is retained, 39 bases long and in frame from the first base. As encoded in the germline V gene, CDR1 is LGHNA while CDR2 is YNFKEQ. V is clipped by 0 bases and J by 8 bases, and the sequence between their germline boundaries is 8 bases long. TCRbeta CDR3 regions were amplified from genomic DNA by means of the immunoSEQ Assay, a bias-controlled multiplex PCR. In the source study's methods: Within the assay, amplification of reference gene primers was used to estimate how many nucleated cells each sample contained. Sequence reads were collapsed and filtered to measure the absolute abundance of every unique TCRbeta CDR3 rearrangement. For each sample, productive Simpson clonality was calculated as the square root of Simpson's diversity index across productive rearrangements. TCRdb stores this immuneACCESS table with in-frame sequences only. Part of the clones is absent; in the studies checked, under half of the shortfall reflects unresolved V genes, and no reason is known for the rest. D and trimming were read from the DNA, whereas the V and J calls and clone size are those reported in that table. Present in this sample are about 120,000 clones, nearly 90% of which were seen just once. The ten top clones hold more than 3% of the sample.

The sample consisted of peripheral blood. This sequence was found in a woman in her sixties or seventies with COVID-19, enrolled during active disease. The chain uses TRBV4-2 and TRBJ2-1; a tentative D match to TRBD1 spans 6 bases. This receptor carries the CDR3 CASSQDPGDEQFF. The nucleotides read TGTGCCAGCAGCCAAGATCCAGGGGATGAGCAGTTCTTC.